A selection of T cell receptor beta chains follows, all from one sample in a study of blood T cell repertoires in COVID-19. Profiled with immunoSEQ multiplex PCR; TCRdb holds only in-frame clones, not every one. The repertoire has about 360,000 clones, approximately 86% of them found once; the top ten carry around 2.9%. Material: peripheral blood. All receptors come from a human donor in a cohort sampled during active COVID-19. CDR3s leave out the opening cysteine and the closing phenylalanine or tryptophan. The order of the fields is J gene, V gene, CDR3 protein.

j_call: TRBJ1-1
v_call: TRBV6-4
cdr3_aa: ASSGPGENTEAF

j_call: TRBJ2-6
v_call: TRBV5-1
cdr3_aa: ASSLGQSLSGANVLT

j_call: TRBJ2-5
v_call: TRBV7-9
cdr3_aa: ASSLSPGSPY

j_call: TRBJ2-1
v_call: TRBV5-8
cdr3_aa: ASKERDTYNEQF

j_call: TRBJ2-7
v_call: TRBV2
cdr3_aa: ASSTPGQGNSYEQY

j_call: TRBJ2-2
v_call: TRBV8-2
cdr3_aa: GSTSAALEEMGNTGELF

j_call: TRBJ2-7
v_call: TRBV7-9
cdr3_aa: ASSRDTVYEQY

j_call: TRBJ2-5
v_call: TRBV5-6
cdr3_aa: ASSLLDETQY

j_call: TRBJ1-5
v_call: TRBV6-6
cdr3_aa: ASSTGRRNQPQH

j_call: TRBJ1-2
v_call: TRBV30
cdr3_aa: ALNLDRDYGYT

j_call: TRBJ1-2
v_call: TRBV5-4
cdr3_aa: ASSPMTGTLNYGYT

j_call: TRBJ2-3
v_call: TRBV7-2
cdr3_aa: ASSLALTDTQY

j_call: TRBJ1-4
v_call: TRBV4-1
cdr3_aa: ASSQGAFNEKLF

j_call: TRBJ1-6
v_call: TRBV6-6
cdr3_aa: ASSYSIESPLH

j_call: TRBJ2-1
v_call: TRBV3-1/TRBV3-2
cdr3_aa: ASSLARRSYNEQF

j_call: TRBJ1-6
v_call: TRBV28
cdr3_aa: ASRPGTVSSPLH

j_call: TRBJ2-7
v_call: TRBV19
cdr3_aa: ASSPDRGHIYEQY

j_call: TRBJ2-1
v_call: TRBV6-5
cdr3_aa: ASIGPGPRERKQF

j_call: TRBJ1-1
v_call: TRBV5-5
cdr3_aa: ASSLGVGMNTEAF

j_call: TRBJ1-5
v_call: TRBV4-1
cdr3_aa: ASSQVLRETGRGPNQPQH

j_call: TRBJ2-3
v_call: TRBV5-1
cdr3_aa: ASSLDGSTDTQY

j_call: TRBJ1-2
v_call: TRBV11-2
cdr3_aa: ASSLVTLGGGDYGYT

j_call: TRBJ2-1
v_call: TRBV7-8
cdr3_aa: ASSYRSLGVGINNEQF

j_call: TRBJ2-6
v_call: TRBV30
cdr3_aa: AHRGGLGANVLT

j_call: TRBJ2-1
v_call: TRBV11-3
cdr3_aa: ASSQGQGTLQF

j_call: TRBJ1-2
v_call: TRBV7-9
cdr3_aa: ASTLGAGGLGYT

j_call: TRBJ2-1
v_call: TRBV7-3
cdr3_aa: ASSLTSGAPSSYNEQF

j_call: TRBJ2-1
v_call: TRBV27
cdr3_aa: ASSPRTGLDEQF

j_call: TRBJ2-5
v_call: TRBV11-3
cdr3_aa: ASSPNRGETQY

j_call: TRBJ2-1
v_call: TRBV4-1
cdr3_aa: ASSQGNAGSYNEQF

j_call: TRBJ2-3
v_call: TRBV11-3
cdr3_aa: ASSPGNWTSGGTRDTQY

j_call: TRBJ2-6
v_call: TRBV6-1
cdr3_aa: ASSDPFSGANVLT

j_call: TRBJ2-3
v_call: TRBV19
cdr3_aa: ASRAGGADTQY

j_call: TRBJ1-2
v_call: TRBV19
cdr3_aa: ASSGRQSFYGYT

j_call: TRBJ2-4
v_call: TRBV7-2
cdr3_aa: ASSLVTTGKNIQY

j_call: TRBJ2-1
v_call: TRBV18
cdr3_aa: ASSPSVGSGSSSYNEQF

j_call: TRBJ1-4
v_call: TRBV2
cdr3_aa: ASSDRRAMGEKLF

j_call: TRBJ1-6
v_call: TRBV30
cdr3_aa: AWAYSRSYNSPLH

j_call: TRBJ1-2
v_call: TRBV4-1
cdr3_aa: ASSQDQGNNYGYT

j_call: TRBJ1-3
v_call: TRBV7-9
cdr3_aa: ASSPPGLNTGNTIY

j_call: TRBJ2-1
v_call: TRBV19
cdr3_aa: ASSIGGQGANEQF

j_call: TRBJ1-1
v_call: TRBV19
cdr3_aa: ASSARSEAF

j_call: TRBJ2-7
v_call: TRBV20-1
cdr3_aa: SASIGLAGREQY

j_call: TRBJ2-1
v_call: TRBV10-1
cdr3_aa: ASSGGTGSYNEQF

j_call: TRBJ1-1
v_call: TRBV30
cdr3_aa: AWSGQGRTEAF

j_call: TRBJ1-5
v_call: TRBV12-3/TRBV12-4
cdr3_aa: ASSTQGFQPQH

j_call: TRBJ2-7
v_call: TRBV24-1
cdr3_aa: ATSDTTSGSYEQY

j_call: TRBJ1-1
v_call: TRBV10-3
cdr3_aa: AYSTRENTEAF

j_call: TRBJ2-2
v_call: TRBV5-4
cdr3_aa: ASSRGRGPGELF

j_call: TRBJ2-5
v_call: TRBV9
cdr3_aa: ASSVGVGETQY

j_call: TRBJ2-5
v_call: TRBV5-6
cdr3_aa: ASSWLRETQY

j_call: TRBJ2-2
v_call: TRBV6-5
cdr3_aa: ASNPRSGELF

j_call: TRBJ2-3
v_call: TRBV6-1
cdr3_aa: ASSESLVDTQY

j_call: TRBJ1-2
v_call: TRBV5-6
cdr3_aa: ASSLDRGPSA